This note documents a single T cell receptor beta chain sequence. Its antigen is not known. This sample is part of a study of response to subunit inactivated influenza vaccine. Points from the study as a whole: T cells newly recruited by each seasonal influenza vaccination are few, the authors suggested.

V lost 6 bases, J lost 5 bases, and 14 bases stayed unmatched. Looked up from germline, CDR1 is MGHDK and CDR2 is SYGVNS. The CDR3 runs to 16 residues. TCRdb re-derived calls from the RT-PCR reads in MiXCR, one entry per CDR3 protein. This table has 750,000 to 850,000 distinct CDR3 sequences, roughly 18% appearing once. The chain carries TRBV25-1 and TRBJ2-7, with TRBD1 matching over 9 bases. The source material was PBMCs from blood, sampled roughly 5 days after vaccination. The sequence was collected from a man aged 45-65 years who received an inactivated influenza vaccine. CDR3 sequence: CASRQSGQGKNNEQYF. As DNA, the CDR3 is TGTGCCAGCAGACAGTCCGGACAGGGGAAAAACAACGAGCAGTACTTC.